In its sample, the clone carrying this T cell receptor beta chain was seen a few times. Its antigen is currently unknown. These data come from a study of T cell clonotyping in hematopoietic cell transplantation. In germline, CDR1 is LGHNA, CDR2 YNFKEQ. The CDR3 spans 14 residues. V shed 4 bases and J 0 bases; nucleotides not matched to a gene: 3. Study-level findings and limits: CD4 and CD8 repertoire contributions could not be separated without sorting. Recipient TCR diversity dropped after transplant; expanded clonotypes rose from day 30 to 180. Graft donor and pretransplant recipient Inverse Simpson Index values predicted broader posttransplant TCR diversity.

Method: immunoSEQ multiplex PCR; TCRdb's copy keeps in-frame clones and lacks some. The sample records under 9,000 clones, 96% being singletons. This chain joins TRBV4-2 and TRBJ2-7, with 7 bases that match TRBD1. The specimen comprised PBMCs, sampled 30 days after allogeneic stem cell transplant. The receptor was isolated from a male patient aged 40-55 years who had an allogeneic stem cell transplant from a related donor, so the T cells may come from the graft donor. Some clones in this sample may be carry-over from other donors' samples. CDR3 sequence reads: CASSPRQGSYEQYF. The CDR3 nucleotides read TGTGCCAGCAGCCCTAGACAGGGCTCCTACGAGCAGTACTTC.